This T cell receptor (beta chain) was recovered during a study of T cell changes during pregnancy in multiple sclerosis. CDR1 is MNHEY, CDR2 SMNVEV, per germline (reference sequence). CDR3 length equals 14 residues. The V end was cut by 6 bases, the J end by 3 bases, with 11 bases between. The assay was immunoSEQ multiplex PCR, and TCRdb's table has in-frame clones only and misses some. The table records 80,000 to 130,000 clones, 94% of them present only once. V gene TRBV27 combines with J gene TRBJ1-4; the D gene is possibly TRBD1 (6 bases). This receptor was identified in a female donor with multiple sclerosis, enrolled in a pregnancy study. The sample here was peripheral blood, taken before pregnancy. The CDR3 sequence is CASRPGHPNEKLFF. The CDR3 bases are TGTGCCAGCAGACCGGGACACCCTAATGAAAAACTGTTTTTT.